These 20 T cell receptor beta chains originate from one sample sequenced in a study of shared clonotypes between healthy human individuals. CD45RO-negative, CCR7-selected cells formed the naive CD8 fraction, which excluded terminally differentiated effector memory CD45RA+ cells. Produced via immunoSEQ multiplex PCR; TCRdb's table is partial and in-frame only. The table has some 630,000 clones, around 96% seen once. The sequenced sample consisted of naive CD8+ T cells sorted from blood. The source of these receptors is a woman aged 25 to 45 in good health.

V is TRBV7-8 and J is TRBJ2-1; 9 bases match TRBD2. CDR1 is SGHVS and CDR2 is FQNEAQ in the germline V gene. V was pared by 3 bases and J by 5 bases, with 5 bases of the junction left unmatched. The CDR3 covers 15 residues. This CDR3 is CASSLGVAGDNEQFF. CDR3 DNA: TGTGCCAGCAGCTTGGGGGTAGCGGGGGACAATGAGCAGTTCTTC.

The rearrangement links TRBV28 to TRBJ1-2; D perhaps matches TRBD1 (5 bases). Looked up from germline, CDR1 is MDHEN and CDR2 is SYDVKM. This CDR3 is 13 amino acids long. V lost 3 bases and J 8 bases, leaving 13 bases between the germline ends. CDR3 sequence (DNA): TGTGCCAGCAGTTTGCTTGGAGGGGCGGGCTACACCTTC. Amino acids: CASSLLGGAGYTF.

The chain carries TRBV4-1 and TRBJ2-7; D uncertain. V dropped 0 bases and J dropped 3 bases, with 15 bases sitting between them. CDR3 length equals 16 residues. Germline values: CDR1 MGHRA, CDR2 YSYEKL. The DNA of the CDR3 is TGCGCCAGCAGCCAAGATAACTCCGGAAGGGTCTACGAGCAGTACTTC. Its translation: CASSQDNSGRVYEQYF.

J is TRBJ2-1 and V is TRBV2, with D perhaps given as TRBD1 or TRBD2 (6 bases each). There are 14 residues in the CDR3. With 7 bases removed from V and 6 bases from J, the gap between germline ends came to 16 bases. Germline CDR1 is SNHLY and CDR2 is FYNNEI. This CDR3 is CASMGASALNEQFF. As DNA, the CDR3 is TGTGCCAGCATGGGGGCTAGCGCGCTCAATGAGCAGTTCTTC.

This clone has a handful of counts. V gene TRBV9 combines with J gene TRBJ2-6; D is unclear. CDR1 is SGDLS and CDR2 is YYNGEE in the germline V gene. The CDR3 totals 14 residues. V lost 0 bases and J 3 bases, leaving 4 bases between the germline ends. Here the CDR3 DNA reads TGTGCCAGCAGCGTAGGGGTTGGGGCCAACGTCCTGACTTTC. Its protein is CASSVGVGANVLTF. The full variable domain, rest sourced from reference TRBV9 and TRBJ2-6, is DSGVTQTPKHLITATGQRVTLRCSPRSGDLSVYWYQQSLDQGLQFLIQYYNGEERAKGNILERFSAQQFPDLHSELNLSSLELGDSALYFCASSVGVGANVLTFGAGSRLTVL.

This chain links TRBV5-6 with TRBJ2-2; 9 bases align to TRBD2. The CDR3 is 16 residues long. Germline CDR1 is SGHDT and CDR2 is YYEEEE. Trimming at V came to 4 bases and at J to 6 bases, leaving 10 bases not matched to a gene. CDR3 DNA sequence: TGTGCCAGCAGCCAAATCGGGACTAGCTTTTCCGGGGAGCTGTTTTTT. Amino acid sequence: CASSQIGTSFSGELFF.

The count of this clone is one. The V call is TRBV28, the J call TRBJ2-1; 11 bases are shared with TRBD2. The CDR3 is 15 residues long. Germline values: CDR1 MDHEN, CDR2 SYDVKM. The trim removed 2 bases at V and 5 bases at J, leaving 2 bases unmatched. The CDR3 protein is CASSLRTSGHNEQFF. CDR3 in DNA: TGTGCCAGCAGTTTACGGACTAGCGGGCACAATGAGCAGTTCTTC.

The rearrangement links TRBV9 to TRBJ2-5; a weak D match, TRBD2 (6 bases). This CDR3 has 13 amino acids. Looked up from germline, CDR1 is SGDLS and CDR2 is YYNGEE. The ends were cut back, 4 bases at V and 3 bases at J, with 10 bases in the middle. The chain's CDR3 is CASSPRREETQYF. CDR3 DNA: TGTGCCAGCAGCCCTCGGAGGGAAGAGACCCAGTACTTC.

V gene TRBV27 combines with J gene TRBJ2-3; no definite D call. Deletions cut 4 bases from V and 5 bases from J, with 10 bases between. CDR1 is MNHEY and CDR2 is SMNVEV in the germline V gene (reference sequence). This CDR3 spans 13 amino acids. As DNA, the CDR3 is TGTGCCAGCAGTTCTCGCCCTCGAGATACGCAGTATTTT. Encoded protein: CASSSRPRDTQYF.

This sequence joins TRBV6-5 and TRBJ2-1; a possible D gene is TRBD2 (5 bases). CDR3 length equals 13 residues. The germline V gene encodes CDR1 MNHEY and CDR2 SVGAGI. Trimming took 7 bases from V and 5 from J, leaving 12 bases between them. CDR3 in amino acids: CASTGSADNEQFF. The CDR3 nucleotides read TGTGCCAGCACGGGGTCAGCAGACAATGAGCAGTTCTTC.

The CDR3 coding sequence is TGTGCCAGCAGTGAGAGTACAGGGGGCGCTCCTGAAGCTTTCTTT. It encodes CASSESTGGAPEAFF. The chain combines TRBV2 with TRBJ1-1, with 9 bases matching TRBD1. Germline V lookup: CDR1 SNHLY, CDR2 FYNNEI. V shed 3 bases, J shed 6 bases, and the junction held 8 bases outside the gene matches. The CDR3 consists of 15 residues.

The gene calls are TRBV29-1 and TRBJ2-7, with a weak D call TRBD2 (5 bases). The CDR3 has 14 amino acids. Trimming shortened V by 5 bases and J by 6 bases, and 20 bases separated the two germline ends. Germline CDR1 reads SQVTM; CDR2 reads ANQGSEA. CDR3 sequence reads: CSVHSSAGLGEQYF. Here the CDR3 DNA reads TGCAGCGTTCATAGTTCTGCGGGTCTTGGCGAGCAGTACTTC.

This chain joins TRBV5-3 and TRBJ1-5, with unresolved D. TRBV5-3 is labeled an ORF, and its function is uncertain. The CDR3 length is 16 residues. V lost 1 base to trimming and J lost 0 bases, with 11 bases between them. CDR3 sequence (DNA): TGTGCCAGAAGCTTGCACAGAACTTATAGCAATCAGCCCCAGCATTTT. Translated, it gives CARSLHRTYSNQPQHF.

The rearrangement uses TRBV28 and TRBJ1-5, with TRBD1 matching 9 bases. This CDR3 contains 16 residues. Germline V lookup: CDR1 MDHEN, CDR2 SYDVKM. The J segment lost 4 bases and the V segment lost 5 bases, leaving 9 bases of the junction unmatched. The CDR3 coding sequence is TGTGCCAGCAGTCCAGGGACAGGGAAGTTGAATCAGCCCCAGCATTTT. Protein: CASSPGTGKLNQPQHF.

The genes are TRBV11-2 and TRBJ2-7; D might be TRBD1 (5 bases). Germline V gene lookup returns CDR1 SGHAT and CDR2 FQNNGV. V lost 2 bases to trimming and J lost 2 bases, with 7 bases between them. The CDR3 contains 13 residues. In nucleotides, the CDR3 is TGTGCCAGCAGCTTAACCAGGGCCTACGAGCAGTACTTC. Encoded protein: CASSLTRAYEQYF.

In the case of this clone: Distinct nucleotide sequences in the sample also encode this CDR3. The chain has TRBV27 and TRBJ2-3; TRBD2 agrees at 11 bases. Germline-derived CDR1 and CDR2 are MNHEY and SMNVEV (reference sequence). V was pared by 5 bases and J by 5 bases, with 6 bases of the junction left unmatched. CDR3 length: 15 residues. CDR3 nucleotides: TGTGCCAGCAGTAGCGGGACTAGCGGACGAGATACGCAGTATTTT. It encodes CASSSGTSGRDTQYF.

Worth noting for this clone: This CDR3 is also generated by other DNA sequences in the sample. J is TRBJ2-7 and V is TRBV27; D unclear. The CDR3 sequence is 14 residues long. Germline-derived CDR1 and CDR2 are MNHEY and SMNVEV (reference sequence). V was trimmed by 0 bases and J by 0 bases, leaving 6 bases between them. The CDR3 DNA sequence: TGTGCCAGCAGTTTATCGGGAAGCTCCTACGAGCAGTACTTC. This encodes CASSLSGSSYEQYF.

This clone was counted once. This chain links TRBV4-2 with TRBJ2-7, with 9 bases that match TRBD2. The CDR3 is 16 amino acids. The V and J ends lost 4 bases and 4 bases, in that order; junction bases with no gene match: 11. CDR1 is LGHNA, CDR2 YNFKEQ, per germline. In DNA, the CDR3 is TGTGCCAGCAGCCCCAGGATCGCGGGAGGGCTATACGAGCAGTACTTC. Translation gives CASSPRIAGGLYEQYF.

The rearrangement links TRBV19 to TRBJ1-1; the D gene is possibly TRBD1 (5 bases). The germline V gene encodes CDR1 LNHDA and CDR2 SQIVND (reference sequence). The CDR3 is 13 amino acids. Trimming shortened V by 6 bases and J by 3 bases, and 11 bases separated the two germline ends. CDR3 bases: TGTGCCAGTAGCCCGGGACTTCACACTGAAGCTTTCTTT. Protein product: CASSPGLHTEAFF.

The V gene is TRBV20-1, the J gene TRBJ1-2; 7 nucleotides align to TRBD1. The CDR3 is 11 residues long. In germline, CDR1 is DFQATT, CDR2 SNEGSKA (reference sequence). After removal of 3 bases from V and 10 bases from J, the junction contained 5 bases not matched to a gene. The CDR3 is CSARETGLYTF. Written as DNA, the CDR3 is TGCAGTGCTAGGGAGACAGGGCTCTACACCTTC.